The 32 T cell receptor beta chains given below trace back to one sample, sequenced in a study of blood T cell repertoires in COVID-19. Data came from immunoSEQ multiplex PCR; TCRdb stores just in-frame clones and leaves some out. The sample holds some 290,000 clones, 89% seen once. Source material: peripheral blood. The receptor set was obtained from a woman in her thirties with COVID-19, enrolled during active disease.

This rearrangement joins TRBV11-3 to TRBJ1-5, with 12 positions matching TRBD1. CDR1 SGHNT and CDR2 YENEEA come from the germline V gene. This CDR3 has 16 amino acids. V shed 2 bases and J 6 bases; nucleotides not matched to a gene: 5. The chain's CDR3 is CASSLRGTGGLQPQHF. DNA of the CDR3: TGTGCCAGCAGCTTACGCGGGACAGGGGGCCTTCAGCCCCAGCATTTT.

This clone was detected a few times. The chain links TRBV10-2 to TRBJ2-7, with D unresolved. V shed 3 bases and J shed 5 bases, with 20 bases lying between them. CDR3 length: 16 residues. The germline gives CDR1 WSHSY, CDR2 SAAADI. In DNA form, the CDR3 reads TGCGCCAGCAGTGAAGGCGAGGCCAGCCCCTTTGACGAGCAGTACTTC. The encoded protein is CASSEGEASPFDEQYF.

Here the CDR3 DNA reads TGTGCCAGCAGTTTAAGAAGGGGCGGAATCTCCTACGAGCAGTACTTC. It is translated as CASSLRRGGISYEQYF. This rearrangement joins TRBV27 to TRBJ2-7; TRBD1 might be the D (5 bases). Trimming cost V 2 bases and J 0 bases, with 14 bases left between them. This CDR3 is 16 amino acids long. Germline V CDR1 and CDR2: MNHEY, SMNVEV (reference sequence).

The chain combines TRBV15 with TRBJ1-4, with a tentative D call TRBD1 (6 bases). The germline gives CDR1 LNHNV, CDR2 YYDKDF (reference sequence). The CDR3 totals 13 residues. V was shortened by 0 bases and J by 11 bases, with 10 bases between the two germline ends. The CDR3: CATSRDNRGKLFF. DNA of the CDR3: TGTGCCACCAGCAGAGACAATAGGGGGAAACTGTTTTTT.

This clone showed up just a few times. This chain links TRBV7-6 with TRBJ1-4, with TRBD1 as a possible D gene (5 bases). The V end was cut by 5 bases, the J end by 0 bases, with 13 bases between. This CDR3 comprises 16 residues. Germline V gene sequence: CDR1 SGHVS, CDR2 FNYEAQ. CDR3 loop: CASSPTGYATNEKLFF. In nucleotides, the CDR3 is TGTGCCAGCAGCCCTACAGGCTATGCAACTAATGAAAAACTGTTTTTT.

V gene TRBV19 combines with J gene TRBJ1-2, with TRBD1 matching over 10 bases. This CDR3 has 15 amino acids. Germline V gene lookup returns CDR1 LNHDA and CDR2 SQIVND (reference sequence). Trimming took 0 bases from V and 7 from J; bases not matched to a gene: 5. The CDR3 here is CASSIELTGGVGYTF. In nucleotides, the CDR3 is TGTGCCAGTAGTATAGAGCTGACAGGGGGCGTTGGCTACACCTTC.

The chain joins TRBV24-1 to TRBJ1-2, with TRBD1 matching 10 bases. Unmatched junction bases numbered 7, after V lost 4 bases and J lost 6 bases. This CDR3 has 15 residues. CDR1 is KGHDR, CDR2 SFDVKD, per germline. This CDR3 reads CATSDPGTGVDGYTF. The CDR3 DNA reads TGTGCCACCAGTGACCCCGGGACAGGGGTGGATGGCTACACCTTC.

The chain combines TRBV5-1 with TRBJ2-1; maybe TRBD1 (5 bases). Trimming shortened V by 4 bases and J by 9 bases, and 20 bases separated the two germline ends. The length of the CDR3 is 15 residues. CDR1 is SGHRS and CDR2 is YFSETQ in the germline V gene. The CDR3 region is CASSGIVGQVAEQFF. The CDR3, as DNA: TGCGCCAGCAGCGGGATCGTGGGGCAGGTGGCTGAGCAGTTCTTC.

V usage is TRBV6-5 and J usage is TRBJ2-7; 8 positions agree with TRBD2. Germline CDR1 and CDR2: MNHEY and SVGAGI. The CDR3 has 14 residues. The V and J ends lost 5 bases and 3 bases, in that order; junction bases with no gene match: 6. This chain's CDR3 is CASSLGLANYEQYF. In DNA form, the CDR3 reads TGTGCCAGCAGTCTTGGACTAGCCAACTACGAGCAGTACTTC.

The CDR3 protein is CASSPGQVGETQYF. The CDR3 coding sequence is TGTGCCAGCAGCCCCGGACAGGTGGGGGAGACCCAGTACTTC. This chain joins TRBV5-4 and TRBJ2-5; 7 positions agree with TRBD1. CDR1 and CDR2 from the germline V gene are SGHNT and YYREEE (reference sequence). CDR3 length equals 14 residues. The V segment lost 4 bases and the J segment 5 bases; nucleotides outside the gene matches: 8.

This chain joins TRBV5-5 and TRBJ2-5; 7 bases agree with TRBD2. V was pared by 0 bases and J by 5 bases, with 4 bases of the junction left unmatched. This CDR3 spans 14 amino acids. Germline lookup yields CDR1 SGHKS and CDR2 YYEKEE (reference sequence). The CDR3 reads CASSLGASGETQYF. The DNA of the CDR3 is TGTGCCAGCAGCTTGGGTGCTAGCGGCGAGACCCAGTACTTC.

The chain links TRBV6-5 to TRBJ2-7; D gene uncertain. This CDR3 contains 10 residues. Germline assignment: CDR1 MNHEY and CDR2 SVGAGI. The CDR3, as DNA: TGTGCTAGTGGTACCTACGAGCAGTACTTC. Its translation: CASGTYEQYF.

The chain employs TRBV5-1 and TRBJ1-1, with 10 nucleotides matching TRBD1. The CDR3 has 16 amino acids. V lost 0 bases, J lost 5 bases, and 7 bases stayed unmatched. CDR1 and CDR2 from the germline V gene are SGHRS and YFSETQ. CDR3 loop: CASSLAWTGGRTEAFF. The CDR3 DNA reads as TGCGCCAGCAGCTTGGCCTGGACAGGGGGGAGGACTGAAGCTTTCTTT.

The table lists this clone with a count of one. V gene TRBV9 combines with J gene TRBJ2-7; D not resolved. Germline lookup yields CDR1 SGDLS and CDR2 YYNGEE. V was clipped by 5 bases and J by 2 bases, with 8 bases between them. The CDR3 covers 12 residues. The CDR3 region is CASSGNAYEQYF. DNA for the CDR3: TGTGCCAGCAGTGGCAACGCCTACGAGCAGTACTTC.

The chain links TRBV21-1 to TRBJ1-2. TRBV21-1 is marked as a pseudogene. There are 16 residues in the CDR3. Written as DNA, the CDR3 is TGTGCCAGCAGTACAAAATTGGCGGAGGCGATCAATGGCTACACCTTC. Translation: CASSTKLAEAINGYTF.

This chain connects TRBV5-1 to TRBJ2-7; D unresolved. In germline, CDR1 is SGHRS, CDR2 YFSETQ. Trimming shortened V by 2 bases and J by 5 bases, and 20 bases separated the two germline ends. This CDR3 has 16 residues. The CDR3 region is CASSFSRRLFEDEQYF. The CDR3 coding sequence is TGCGCCAGCAGCTTTTCTAGAAGGCTGTTCGAAGACGAGCAGTACTTC.

The chain has TRBV5-4 and TRBJ2-1, with D tentatively TRBD1 (5 bases). V was shortened by 0 bases and J by 4 bases, with 14 bases between the two germline ends. This CDR3 comprises 16 residues. Germline CDR1 reads SGHNT; CDR2 reads YYREEE (reference sequence). The CDR3 DNA sequence: TGTGCCAGCAGCTTGGCCGAGACAGTCGTTTACAATGAGCAGTTCTTC. It yields the protein CASSLAETVVYNEQFF.

The rearrangement uses TRBV10-3 and TRBJ2-1; D unclear. V was shortened by 3 bases and J by 5 bases, with 5 bases between the two germline ends. Germline V gene lookup returns CDR1 ENHRY and CDR2 SYGVKD. The CDR3 runs 12 residues. The CDR3 sequence: CAISDFNNEQFF. Here the CDR3 DNA reads TGTGCCATCAGTGATTTCAACAATGAGCAGTTCTTC.

This chain uses TRBV3-1 (or the pseudogene TRBV3-2) with TRBJ1-4; 8 bases map to TRBD1. V was clipped by 3 bases and J by 5 bases; unmatched bases: 5. There are 15 residues in the CDR3. Germline assignment: CDR1 LGHDT and CDR2 YNNKEL (reference sequence). For the CDR3, the DNA is TGTGCCAGCAGCCATTGGACAGGGAGGAATGAAAAACTGTTTTTT. Translating it yields CASSHWTGRNEKLFF.

This clone has a single count. The chain recombines TRBV18 with TRBJ2-3, with 11 positions matching TRBD2. CDR1 and CDR2 (germline): KGHSH, LQKENI. The trim removed 3 bases at V and 2 bases at J, leaving 7 bases unmatched. The CDR3 consists of 17 residues. CDR3 coding DNA: TGTGCCAGCTCACCCGCTCCTAGCGGGGGGTCCACAGATACGCAGTATTTT. Protein product: CASSPAPSGGSTDTQYF.

The V call is TRBV6-6, the J call TRBJ1-5; possible D gene TRBD1, 6 bases. This CDR3 spans 13 amino acids. Germline V lookup: CDR1 MNHNY, CDR2 SVGAGI (reference sequence). The V end was cut by 6 bases, the J end by 10 bases, with 16 bases between. The CDR3 coding sequence is TGTGCCAGCAGGGAAAACAGGGCTGGACCCCAGCATTTT. Its translation: CASRENRAGPQHF.

The rearrangement uses TRBV3-1 (or the pseudogene TRBV3-2) and TRBJ2-7, with 7 bases that match TRBD2. V was pared by 1 base and J by 8 bases, with 5 bases of the junction left unmatched. Germline V gives CDR1 LGHDT, CDR2 YNNKEL (reference sequence). The CDR3 covers 13 residues. CDR3 coding DNA: TGTGCCAGCAGCCAAGCGGAGACTAGCAAGCAGTACTTC. The encoded protein is CASSQAETSKQYF.

The chain combines TRBV6-5 with TRBJ1-5, with D maybe TRBD1 (5 bases). This CDR3 has 13 residues. Germline V CDR1 and CDR2: MNHEY, SVGAGI. With 6 bases removed from V and 6 bases from J, the gap between germline ends came to 12 bases. CDR3 amino acids: CASRAGGGQPQHF. In DNA form, the CDR3 reads TGTGCCAGCAGGGCGGGGGGAGGTCAGCCCCAGCATTTT.

The gene calls are TRBV2 and TRBJ2-3, with 11 bases fitting TRBD2. The CDR3 totals 14 residues. Germline V CDR1 and CDR2: SNHLY, FYNNEI. V lost 7 bases, J lost 4 bases, and 4 bases stayed unmatched. The CDR3 loop reads CASIGTSGADTQYF. CDR3 nucleotides: TGTGCCAGCATTGGGACTAGCGGCGCAGATACGCAGTATTTT.

The chain has TRBV6-6 and TRBJ2-6, with 7 bases identical to TRBD2. The V segment lost 5 bases and the J segment 2 bases; nucleotides outside the gene matches: 15. Germline assignment: CDR1 MNHNY and CDR2 SVGAGI (reference sequence). This CDR3 has 19 residues. The CDR3 nucleotides read TGTGCCAGCAGTCCTGAAAGGGACTATGTTCGACCTGGGGCCAACGTCCTGACTTTC. Its translation: CASSPERDYVRPGANVLTF.

The chain employs TRBV18 and TRBJ1-1; D may be TRBD1 (5 bases). The V end lost 3 bases, the J end lost 10 bases, and 15 bases lay between the germline ends. This CDR3 has 13 amino acids. Germline V gene sequence: CDR1 KGHSH, CDR2 LQKENI. The CDR3 coding sequence is TGTGCCAGCTCACCCGGCCAGACAGAAGGAGCTTTCTTT. Translation gives CASSPGQTEGAFF.

The rearrangement links TRBV24-1 to TRBJ2-5; 7 nucleotides match TRBD2. The CDR3 loop spans 15 amino acids. CDR1 is KGHDR, CDR2 SFDVKD, per germline. Trimming removed 0 bases from V and 3 bases from J; junction bases left unmatched: 3. The CDR3 spells CATSDLWGGEETQYF. The CDR3 DNA reads TGTGCCACCAGTGATTTGTGGGGGGGAGAAGAGACCCAGTACTTC.

The chain recombines TRBV5-1 with TRBJ2-7, with D possibly being TRBD1 (6 bases). Trimming removed 0 bases at V and 0 bases at J, with 10 bases between. The CDR3 is made up of 15 amino acids. The V gene's germline CDR1 is SGHRS and CDR2 YFSETQ. The CDR3 DNA reads as TGCGCCAGCAGCTTGGTGTGGGGGCCCTCCTACGAGCAGTACTTC. Encoded protein: CASSLVWGPSYEQYF.

The V gene is TRBV5-4, the J gene TRBJ2-1; tentatively, D is TRBD2 (7 bases). Per the germline V gene, CDR1 is SGHNT and CDR2 is YYREEE (reference sequence). The length of the CDR3 is 15 residues. V was pared by 4 bases and J by 8 bases, with 19 bases between. The CDR3 is CASSLLGGGNYEQFF. Written as DNA, the CDR3 is TGTGCCAGCAGCCTCTTGGGGGGGGGCAATTATGAGCAGTTCTTC.

The chain has TRBV21-1 and TRBJ2-7; no check of the table's D call, TRBD1, against the DNA was made. TRBV21-1 is described as a pseudogene. This CDR3 is 14 amino acids long. CDR3 DNA: TGTGCCAGCAGCACAAGGGGGCAGCAGTACGAGCAGTACTTC. Protein: CASSTRGQQYEQYF.

The chain couples TRBV15 to TRBJ1-4, with D hard to call. The CDR3 runs to 14 residues. Trimming shortened V by 0 bases and J by 7 bases, and 9 bases separated the two germline ends. Germline CDR1 reads LNHNV; CDR2 reads YYDKDF (reference sequence). CDR3 region: CATSRDQAGEKLFF. DNA of the CDR3: TGTGCCACCAGCAGAGATCAGGCCGGTGAAAAACTGTTTTTT. Drawing the rest from reference TRBV15 and TRBJ1-4, the complete variable domain is DAMVIQNPRYQVTQFGKPVTLSCSQTLNHNVMYWYQQKSSQAPKLLFHYYDKDFNNEADTPDNFQSRRPNTSFCFLDIRSPGLGDTAMYLCATSRDQAGEKLFFGSGTQLSVL.

This clone appeared a single time. The chain uses TRBV10-3 and TRBJ2-7; TRBD2 matches at 8 bases. The length of the CDR3 is 13 residues. The junction had 7 bases not matched to a gene; V was cut back by 3 bases and J by 9 bases. Per the germline V gene, CDR1 is ENHRY and CDR2 is SYGVKD. DNA of the CDR3: TGTGCCATCAGTGATACGGGGGGGCCTTTGCAGTACTTC. This gives the protein CAISDTGGPLQYF.